This is a list of T cell receptor beta chains from one sample in a study of T-cell memory formation after mild COVID-19. TCRdb recomputed calls from the 5' RACE reads with MiXCR, one row per CDR3 protein. Here the sample spans almost 250,000 distinct CDR3 sequences, over 15% being singletons. The sample taken for sequencing was PBMCs or a T cell subset sorted from them (not recorded which). Receptor source: an adult woman who had mild COVID-19 (a few samples of this study predate the infection). Cell type and time point are not known. The CDR3 runs from the conserved cysteine through the conserved F or W. D genes are given only for firm matches. Expanded clones get a size class; other rows say once, few or many, or leave the size out.

D	length	J	size	V	CDR3	DNA
-	14	TRBJ2-7	few	TRBV7-9	CASSFPGTKDEQYF	TGTGCCAGCAGCTTCCCCGGGACAAAAGACGAGCAGTACTTC
TRBD1	15	TRBJ1-1	-	TRBV12-3/TRBV12-4	CASRPSGTANTEAFF	TGTGCCAGCAGGCCGTCCGGGACAGCTAACACTGAAGCTTTCTTT
TRBD1	14	TRBJ2-2	-	TRBV6-2/TRBV6-3	CASTGTGENGELFF	TGTGCCAGCACCGGGACAGGGGAGAACGGGGAGCTGTTTTTT
-	13	TRBJ1-4	-	TRBV7-9	CASSLPGQGKLFF	TGTGCCAGCAGCCTGCCGGGACAAGGGAAACTGTTTTTT
TRBD1	16	TRBJ1-5	-	TRBV5-1	CASSLAPQGAGQPQHF	TGCGCCAGCAGCTTGGCCCCACAGGGGGCTGGACAGCCCCAGCATTTT
-	14	TRBJ2-7	-	TRBV5-6	CASSWTRLAYEQYF	TGTGCCAGCAGCTGGACCAGGCTGGCCTACGAGCAGTACTTC
TRBD2	14	TRBJ2-7	many	TRBV7-9	CASSQAGGSYEQYF	TGTGCCAGCAGTCAGGCGGGAGGTTCCTACGAGCAGTACTTC
TRBD1	15	TRBJ1-2	-	TRBV12-3/TRBV12-4	CASSLGDRVAYGYTF	TGTGCCAGCAGTTTGGGGGACAGGGTAGCCTATGGCTACACCTTC
-	11	TRBJ2-7	-	TRBV29-1	CSIGGTYEQYF	TGCAGCATCGGGGGTACCTACGAGCAGTACTTC
TRBD2	17	TRBJ2-1	-	TRBV20-1	CSASGTSGISSRYEQFF	TGCAGTGCTAGCGGGACTAGCGGAATCTCGTCGAGGTATGAGCAGTTCTTC
-	13	TRBJ2-5	-	TRBV29-1	CSARARWEETQYF	TGCAGCGCCCGGGCCCGGTGGGAAGAGACCCAGTACTTC
-	14	TRBJ1-3	-	TRBV6-5	CASKRGAGGNTIYF	TGTGCCAGCAAACGGGGGGCCGGAGGAAACACCATATATTTT
TRBD2	16	TRBJ2-3	-	TRBV9	CASTVSSSGRTDTQYF	TGTGCCAGCACCGTATCGTCTAGCGGGAGGACAGATACGCAGTATTTT
TRBD2	16	TRBJ2-1	few	TRBV7-2	CASSSRLARAYNEQFF	TGTGCCAGCAGCTCCAGACTAGCGAGGGCCTACAATGAGCAGTTCTTC
-	14	TRBJ2-6	few	TRBV6-1	CASRFVSGANVLTF	TGTGCCAGCAGGTTTGTCTCTGGGGCCAACGTCCTGACTTTC
-	12	TRBJ1-5	few	TRBV19	CASRDGYQPQHF	TGTGCCAGTAGAGACGGTTATCAGCCCCAGCATTTT
-	14	TRBJ2-5	few	TRBV10-3	CAIRRDKSGETQYF	TGTGCCATCAGGAGAGACAAATCCGGAGAGACCCAGTACTTC
-	15	TRBJ1-1	-	TRBV5-1	CASSLQSVEGTEAFF	TGCGCCAGCAGCTTGCAGTCCGTAGAGGGCACTGAAGCTTTCTTT
-	14	TRBJ1-1	few	TRBV2	CASSAEAPGFEAFF	TGTGCCAGCAGTGCCGAGGCCCCAGGCTTTGAAGCTTTCTTT
-	13	TRBJ1-2	few	TRBV20-1	CSAPNKGDYGYTF	TGCAGTGCCCCAAATAAGGGGGACTATGGCTACACCTTC
-	15	TRBJ1-1	-	TRBV5-1	CASSLNIGTPTEAFF	TGCGCCAGCAGCTTGAATATAGGGACTCCCACTGAAGCTTTCTTT
TRBD2	14	TRBJ2-1	-	TRBV10-3	CAINPAGASNEQFF	TGTGCCATCAATCCGGCGGGAGCTAGCAATGAGCAGTTCTTC
-	11	TRBJ1-1	-	TRBV29-1	CSVDRGTEAFF	TGCAGCGTTGACAGGGGCACTGAAGCTTTCTTT
-	18	TRBJ1-3	few	TRBV5-1	CASSFGPSLGSSGNTIYF	TGCGCCAGCAGCTTCGGTCCTTCCCTGGGTAGCTCTGGAAACACCATATATTTT
-	14	TRBJ2-7	-	TRBV7-6	CATAVGGAAYEQYF	TGTGCCACCGCTGTGGGCGGGGCAGCCTACGAGCAGTACTTC
TRBD1	14	TRBJ1-2	few	TRBV20-1	CSARDLAGGRSYTF	TGCAGTGCTAGAGATCTGGCAGGGGGGAGAAGCTACACCTTC
-	12	TRBJ1-1	many	TRBV12-3/TRBV12-4	CASSPGGSEAFF	TGTGCCAGCAGTCCCGGGGGGTCTGAAGCTTTCTTT
TRBD1	14	TRBJ1-2	-	TRBV7-2	CASSWDRDSRGYTF	TGTGCCAGCAGCTGGGACAGGGACAGTCGGGGCTACACCTTC
-	14	TRBJ1-2	many	TRBV10-3	CAIRPDRTNYGYTF	TGTGCCATCCGGCCCGACAGGACGAACTATGGCTACACCTTC
TRBD2	15	TRBJ2-3	-	TRBV7-2	CASSLSGSITDTQYF	TGTGCCAGCAGCCTTAGCGGGAGTATCACAGATACGCAGTATTTT
-	13	TRBJ1-2	-	TRBV18	CASSPGLSYGYTF	TGTGCCAGCTCCCCAGGCCTGAGCTATGGCTACACCTTC
-	14	TRBJ2-3	few	TRBV7-9	CASSLISSTDTQYF	TGTGCCAGCAGCTTGATCTCTAGCACAGATACGCAGTATTTT
-	16	TRBJ1-1	-	TRBV7-8	CASSLRGPLGNTEAFF	TGTGCCAGCAGCTTACGGGGCCCCCTGGGGAACACTGAAGCTTTCTTT
-	14	TRBJ2-3	-	TRBV25-1	CASERGFGTDTQYF	TGTGCCAGCGAACGAGGCTTCGGCACAGATACGCAGTATTTT
-	16	TRBJ2-5	few	TRBV29-1	CSPEDEQHGCGRTQYF	TGCAGCCCAGAGGATGAACAACATGGGTGTGGACGGACCCAGTACTTC